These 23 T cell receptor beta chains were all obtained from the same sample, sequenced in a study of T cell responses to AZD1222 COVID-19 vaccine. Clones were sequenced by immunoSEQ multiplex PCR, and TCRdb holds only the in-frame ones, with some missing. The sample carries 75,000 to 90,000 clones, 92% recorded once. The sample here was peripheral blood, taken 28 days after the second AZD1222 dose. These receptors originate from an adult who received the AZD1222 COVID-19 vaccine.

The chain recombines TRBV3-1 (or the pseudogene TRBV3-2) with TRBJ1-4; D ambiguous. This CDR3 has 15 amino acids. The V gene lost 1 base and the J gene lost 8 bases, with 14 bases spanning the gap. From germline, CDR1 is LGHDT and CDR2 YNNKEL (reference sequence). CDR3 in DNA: TGTGCCAGCAGCCAAGGAAACCGGGATGGGGAAAAACTGTTTTTT. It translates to CASSQGNRDGEKLFF.

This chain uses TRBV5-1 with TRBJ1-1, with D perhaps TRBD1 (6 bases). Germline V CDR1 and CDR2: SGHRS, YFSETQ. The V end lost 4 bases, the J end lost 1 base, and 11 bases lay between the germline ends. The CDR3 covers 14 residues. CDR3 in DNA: TGCGCCAGCAGCCTCTGGACAGCGAACACTGAAGCTTTCTTT. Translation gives CASSLWTANTEAFF.

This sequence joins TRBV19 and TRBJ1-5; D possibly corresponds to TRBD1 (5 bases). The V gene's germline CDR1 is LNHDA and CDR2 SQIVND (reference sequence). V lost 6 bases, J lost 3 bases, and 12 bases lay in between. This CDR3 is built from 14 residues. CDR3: CASRKDRANQPQHF. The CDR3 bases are TGTGCCAGTAGGAAAGACAGAGCCAATCAGCCCCAGCATTTT.

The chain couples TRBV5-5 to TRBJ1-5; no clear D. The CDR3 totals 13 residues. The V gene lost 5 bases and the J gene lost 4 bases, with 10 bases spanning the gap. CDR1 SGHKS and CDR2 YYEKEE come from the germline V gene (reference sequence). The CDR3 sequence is CASSWTVNQPQHF. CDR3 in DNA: TGTGCCAGCAGTTGGACGGTTAATCAGCCCCAGCATTTT.

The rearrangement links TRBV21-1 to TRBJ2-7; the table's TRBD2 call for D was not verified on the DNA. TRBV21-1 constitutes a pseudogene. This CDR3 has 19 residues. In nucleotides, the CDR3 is TGTGCCAGCAGCAAAGAAGTCAGGGGTAGGACTAGCGGGGCCTTCGAGCAGTACTTC. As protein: CASSKEVRGRTSGAFEQYF.

The CDR3 loop is CSVSAEGLSEAFF. Written as DNA, the CDR3 is TGCAGCGTTTCCGCGGAGGGCCTCTCTGAAGCTTTCTTT. V usage is TRBV29-1 and J usage is TRBJ1-1, with D unclear. The germline V gene encodes CDR1 SQVTM and CDR2 ANQGSEA. Trimming stripped 5 bases from V and 6 bases from J, with 16 bases between. The CDR3 is 13 amino acids.

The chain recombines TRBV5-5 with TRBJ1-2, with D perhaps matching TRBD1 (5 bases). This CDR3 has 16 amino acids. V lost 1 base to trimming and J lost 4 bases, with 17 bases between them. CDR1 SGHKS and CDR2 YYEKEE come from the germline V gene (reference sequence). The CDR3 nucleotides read TGTGCCAGCAGCTTGAGCGTCGGCTTTGGGGGCTATGGCTACACCTTC. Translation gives CASSLSVGFGGYGYTF.

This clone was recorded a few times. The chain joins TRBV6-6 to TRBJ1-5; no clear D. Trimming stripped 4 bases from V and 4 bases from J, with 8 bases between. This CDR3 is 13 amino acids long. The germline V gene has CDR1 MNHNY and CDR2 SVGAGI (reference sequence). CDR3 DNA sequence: TGTGCCAGCAGTTTGGGAATTAATCAGCCCCAGCATTTT. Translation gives CASSLGINQPQHF.

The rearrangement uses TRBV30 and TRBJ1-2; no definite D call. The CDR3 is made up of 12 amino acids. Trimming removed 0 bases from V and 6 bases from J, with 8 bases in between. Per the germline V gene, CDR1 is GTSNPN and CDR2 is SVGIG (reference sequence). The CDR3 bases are TGTGCCTGGAGTGTACACAGAGATGGCTACACCTTC. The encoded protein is CAWSVHRDGYTF.

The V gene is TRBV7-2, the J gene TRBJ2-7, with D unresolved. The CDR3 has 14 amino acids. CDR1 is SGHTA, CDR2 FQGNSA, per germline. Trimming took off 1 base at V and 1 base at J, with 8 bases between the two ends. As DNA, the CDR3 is TGTGCCAGCAGCTTAGTGGTGAGGTCCTACGAGCAGTACTTC. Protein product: CASSLVVRSYEQYF.

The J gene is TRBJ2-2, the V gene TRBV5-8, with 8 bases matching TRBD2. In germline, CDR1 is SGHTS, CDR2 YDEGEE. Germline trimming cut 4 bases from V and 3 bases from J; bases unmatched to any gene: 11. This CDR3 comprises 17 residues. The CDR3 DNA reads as TGTGCCAGCAGCGTGGAAGGGCTAGCGGGTTACACCGGGGAGCTGTTTTTT. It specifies CASSVEGLAGYTGELFF.

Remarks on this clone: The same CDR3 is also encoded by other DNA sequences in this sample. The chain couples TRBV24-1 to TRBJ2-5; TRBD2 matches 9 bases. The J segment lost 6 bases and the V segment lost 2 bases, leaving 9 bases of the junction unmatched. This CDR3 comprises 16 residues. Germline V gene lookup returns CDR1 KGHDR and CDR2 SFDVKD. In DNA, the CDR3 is TGTGCCACCAGTGATTCCTCGCGGGAGGGTGGAAAGACCCAGTACTTC. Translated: CATSDSSREGGKTQYF.

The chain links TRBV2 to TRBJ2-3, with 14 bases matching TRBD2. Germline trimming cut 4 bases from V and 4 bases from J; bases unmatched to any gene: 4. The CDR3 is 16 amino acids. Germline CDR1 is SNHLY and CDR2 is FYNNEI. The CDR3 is CASSVSTSGRADTQYF. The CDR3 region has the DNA TGTGCCAGCAGTGTCTCGACTAGCGGGAGGGCAGATACGCAGTATTTT.

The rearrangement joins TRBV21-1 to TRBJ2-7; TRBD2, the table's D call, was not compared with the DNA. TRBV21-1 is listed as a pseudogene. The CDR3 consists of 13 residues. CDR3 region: CPIKGAAFYEQYF. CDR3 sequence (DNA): TGTCCGATTAAAGGAGCGGCTTTTTACGAGCAGTACTTC.

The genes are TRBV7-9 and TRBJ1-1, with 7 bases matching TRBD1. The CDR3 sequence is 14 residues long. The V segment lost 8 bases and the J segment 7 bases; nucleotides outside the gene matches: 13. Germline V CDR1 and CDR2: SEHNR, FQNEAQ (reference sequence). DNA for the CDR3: TGTGCCAGCGTTCAGACAGGGAGAACAAATGAAGCTTTCTTT. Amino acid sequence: CASVQTGRTNEAFF.

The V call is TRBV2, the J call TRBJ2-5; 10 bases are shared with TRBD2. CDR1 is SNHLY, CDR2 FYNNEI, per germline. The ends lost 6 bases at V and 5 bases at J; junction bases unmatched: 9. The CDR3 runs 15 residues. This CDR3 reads CASRTSGLNLETQYF. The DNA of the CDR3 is TGTGCCAGCAGGACTAGCGGGCTTAATTTGGAGACCCAGTACTTC. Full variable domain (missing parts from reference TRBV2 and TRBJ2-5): EPEVTQTPSHQVTQMGQEVILRCVPISNHLYFYWYRQILGQKVEFLVSFYNNEISEKSEIFDDQFSVERPDGSNFTLKIRSTKLEDSAMYFCASRTSGLNLETQYFGPGTRLLVL.

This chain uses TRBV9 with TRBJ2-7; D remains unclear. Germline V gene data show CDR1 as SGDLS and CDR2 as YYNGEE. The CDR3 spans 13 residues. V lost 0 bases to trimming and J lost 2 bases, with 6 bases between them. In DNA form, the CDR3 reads TGTGCCAGCAGCGTAGGGCCCACCTACGAGCAGTACTTC. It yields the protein CASSVGPTYEQYF. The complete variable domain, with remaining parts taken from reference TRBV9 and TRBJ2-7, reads DSGVTQTPKHLITATGQRVTLRCSPRSGDLSVYWYQQSLDQGLQFLIQYYNGEERAKGNILERFSAQQFPDLHSELNLSSLELGDSALYFCASSVGPTYEQYFGPGTRLTVT.

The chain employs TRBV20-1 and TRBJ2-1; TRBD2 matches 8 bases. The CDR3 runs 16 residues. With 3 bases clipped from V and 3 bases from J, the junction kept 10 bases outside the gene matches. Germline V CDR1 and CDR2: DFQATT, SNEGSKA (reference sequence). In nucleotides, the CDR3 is TGCAGTGCTAGTAATACCGGCGGGAGGTTCTACAATGAGCAGTTCTTC. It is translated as CSASNTGGRFYNEQFF.

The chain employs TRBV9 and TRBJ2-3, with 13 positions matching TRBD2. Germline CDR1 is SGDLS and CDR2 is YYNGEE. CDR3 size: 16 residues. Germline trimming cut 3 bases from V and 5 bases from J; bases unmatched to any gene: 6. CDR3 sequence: CASSGGLAGAQDTQYF. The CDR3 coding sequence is TGTGCCAGCAGCGGCGGACTAGCGGGAGCACAAGATACGCAGTATTTT.

CDR3 bases: TGCGCCAGCAGGCAAAGTACCGGGACGGACTATGGCTACACCTTC. Encoded protein: CASRQSTGTDYGYTF. The chain recombines TRBV5-1 with TRBJ1-2; maybe TRBD1 (5 bases). Trimming shortened V by 5 bases and J by 3 bases, and 17 bases separated the two germline ends. This CDR3 contains 15 residues. The germline V gene encodes CDR1 SGHRS and CDR2 YFSETQ.

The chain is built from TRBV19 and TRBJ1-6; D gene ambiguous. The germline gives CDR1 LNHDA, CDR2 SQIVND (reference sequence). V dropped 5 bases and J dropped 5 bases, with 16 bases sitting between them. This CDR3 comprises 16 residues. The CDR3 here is CASSAAWTDHNSPLHF. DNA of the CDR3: TGTGCCAGTAGTGCGGCGTGGACGGATCATAATTCACCCCTCCACTTT.

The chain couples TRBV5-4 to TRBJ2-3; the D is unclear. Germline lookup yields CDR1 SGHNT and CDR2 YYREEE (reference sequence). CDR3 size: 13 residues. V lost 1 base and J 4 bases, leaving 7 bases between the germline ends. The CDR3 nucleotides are TGTGCCAGCAGCTTGTCTGGTCCAGATACGCAGTATTTT. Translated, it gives CASSLSGPDTQYF.

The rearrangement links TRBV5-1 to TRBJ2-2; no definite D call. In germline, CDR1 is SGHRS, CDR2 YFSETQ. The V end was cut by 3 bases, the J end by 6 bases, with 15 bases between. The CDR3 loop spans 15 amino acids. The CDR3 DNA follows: TGCGCCAGCAGCTCGGAAGGGAATTGGCCCGGGGAGCTGTTTTTT. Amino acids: CASSSEGNWPGELFF.